These 6 T cell receptor beta chains share one sample of origin, sequenced in a study of blood T cell repertoires in COVID-19. Method: immunoSEQ multiplex PCR; TCRdb's copy keeps in-frame clones and lacks some. The data hold about 190,000 clones, with around 85% observed a single time. The sample was peripheral blood. The receptors originated from a middle-aged man who had recovered from COVID-19.

V gene TRBV4-2 combines with J gene TRBJ1-5; 9 bases line up with TRBD1. In germline, CDR1 is LGHNA, CDR2 YNFKEQ. The V and J ends lost 3 bases and 7 bases, in that order; junction bases with no gene match: 4. The CDR3 has 14 amino acids. CDR3 loop: CASSQDRGGQPQHF. CDR3 bases: TGTGCCAGCAGCCAGGACAGGGGCGGCCAGCCCCAGCATTTT.

The chain carries TRBV7-2 and TRBJ2-3; D unclear. Looked up from germline, CDR1 is SGHTA and CDR2 is FQGNSA. The CDR3 is made up of 14 amino acids. Trimming removed 1 base from V and 6 bases from J, with 11 bases in between. The chain's CDR3 is CASSLVGSTDTQYF. The DNA of the CDR3 is TGTGCCAGCAGCTTAGTGGGCTCGACGGATACGCAGTATTTT. Looking up the rest from reference TRBV7-2 and TRBJ2-3 gives the full variable domain: GAGVSQSPSNKVTEKGKDVELRCDPISGHTALYWYRQSLGQGLEFLIYFQGNSAPDKSGLPSDRFSAERTGGSVSTLTIQRTQQEDSAVYLCASSLVGSTDTQYFGPGTRLTVL.

This clone was found once. The V gene is TRBV19, the J gene TRBJ2-7; 10 nucleotides match TRBD2. CDR3 length: 14 amino acids. The V gene's germline CDR1 is LNHDA and CDR2 SQIVND (reference sequence). Trimming cost V 3 bases and J 3 bases; bases outside gene matches: 2. The CDR3 DNA reads TGTGCCAGTAGTATTTCTAGCGGGAGCTACGAGCAGTACTTC. This sequence encodes CASSISSGSYEQYF.

The chain recombines TRBV7-3 with TRBJ2-6; 10 bases align to TRBD2. This CDR3 comprises 18 residues. Trimming took 4 bases from V and 0 from J; bases not matched to a gene: 6. Germline V CDR1 and CDR2: SGHTA, FQGTGA. The CDR3 spells CASSSLAGGASGANVLTF. The CDR3 DNA reads TGTGCCAGCAGCTCTTTAGCGGGAGGAGCCTCTGGGGCCAACGTCCTGACTTTC.

This clone turned up a few times. This chain joins TRBV9 and TRBJ1-6; possibly TRBD1 for D (5 bases). CDR3 length: 15 amino acids. Germline V gene lookup returns CDR1 SGDLS and CDR2 YYNGEE. Trimming shortened V by 2 bases and J by 6 bases, and 12 bases separated the two germline ends. CDR3 nucleotide sequence: TGTGCCAGCAGCGTGGATGGGGCAGGTAATTCACCCCTCCACTTT. Its translation is CASSVDGAGNSPLHF.

This clone showed up many times. The J gene is TRBJ1-6, the V gene TRBV14; 7 nucleotides line up with TRBD1. This CDR3 is 14 amino acids long. Germline CDR1 reads SGHDN; CDR2 reads FVKESK. V trimming: 4 bases; J trimming: 7 bases; junction bases outside the gene matches: 4. DNA of the CDR3: TGTGCCAGCAGCCTCGGGACAGCCAATTCACCCCTCCACTTT. This gives the protein CASSLGTANSPLHF.